This TCR beta chain was observed in a study of T-cell memory formation after mild COVID-19. Study-level background: TCR clusters mostly belonged to single donors.

Remarks on this clonotype: Its antigen is undetermined.

V lost 3 bases to trimming and J lost 8 bases, with 16 bases between them. This CDR3 has 14 amino acids. The germline V gene encodes CDR1 SGHVS and CDR2 FQNEAQ. Study-level results: The study found contracting CD4+ clones mainly in CM and EM and contracting CD8+ clones in EMRA. Day 15 to 85 contracting clones showed balanced CD4/CD8; day 15 to 37 expanders favored CD4+. Prior to infection, memory already included some responding clones, suggesting cross-reactive memory joined.

TCRdb fed the 5' RACE reads into MiXCR, producing one record per CDR3 protein. The sample yields around 420,000 distinct CDR3 sequences, about 24% seen once. V gene TRBV7-8 combines with J gene TRBJ1-2; no definite D call. Sample: PBMCs or a T cell subset sorted from them (not recorded which). This TCR came from an adult woman who had mild COVID-19 (a few samples of this study predate the infection). Cell type and time point are not known. CDR3: CASSFGYAEVGYTF. The CDR3 DNA is TGTGCCAGCAGCTTTGGGTACGCGGAGGTCGGCTACACCTTC.